This TCR beta chain was recovered during a study of shared clonotypes between healthy human individuals. As regards this clone: Other DNA variants within this sample encode the same CDR3.

Repertoires were generated with immunoSEQ multiplex PCR, while TCRdb's copy carries only in-frame clones and drops some. The data hold millions of clones, with 80% to 95% observed a single time. This CDR3 contains 14 residues. V was trimmed by 3 bases and J by 1 base, leaving 7 bases between them. CDR1 and CDR2 (germline): MDHEN, SYDVKM. The gene calls are TRBV28 and TRBJ1-3; D is perhaps TRBD1 (5 bases). Sequenced input: naive CD4+ T cells from PBMCs. Subset defined: CD45RA+ positively selected. This clonotype was sampled from a man aged 18 to 30 in good health. Some clones in this sample may be carry-over from other donors' samples. The CDR3 nucleotides read TGTGCCAGCAGTTTGTCAGGGTCTGGAAACACCATATATTTT. Its protein is CASSLSGSGNTIYF.